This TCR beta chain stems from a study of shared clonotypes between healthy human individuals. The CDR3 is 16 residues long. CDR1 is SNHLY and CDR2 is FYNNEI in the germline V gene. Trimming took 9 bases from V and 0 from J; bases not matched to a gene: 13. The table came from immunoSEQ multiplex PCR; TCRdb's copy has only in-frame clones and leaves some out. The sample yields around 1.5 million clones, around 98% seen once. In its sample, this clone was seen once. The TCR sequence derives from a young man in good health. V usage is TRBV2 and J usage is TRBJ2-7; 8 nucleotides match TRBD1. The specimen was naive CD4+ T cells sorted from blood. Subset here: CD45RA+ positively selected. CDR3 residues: CASKSPRDRFSYEQYF. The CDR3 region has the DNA TGTGCCAGTAAGAGCCCCCGGGACAGGTTCTCCTACGAGCAGTACTTC.